These 17 T cell receptor beta chains originate from one sample sequenced in a study of T cells in tuberculosis. The protocol was immunoSEQ multiplex PCR, while the TCRdb copy is restricted to in-frame clones and leaves out a portion. Of nearly 60,000 clones listed, nearly 90% are singletons. After thawing and overnight rest, PBMC were stained with GMM-loaded CD1B tetramer, viability dye and anti-CD3 for sorting. The lipid loaded on the CD1B tetramers was C32 glucose monomycolate from Rhodococcus equi. The material sequenced was CD1b-GMM tetramer-negative cells sorted from PBMCs. The receptors derive from an adult woman with latent tuberculosis.

The rearrangement joins TRBV4-1 to TRBJ1-2; no clear D. The CDR3 consists of 12 residues. V lost 0 bases and J lost 7, with 6 bases in between. From germline, CDR1 is MGHRA and CDR2 YSYEKL. The CDR3 reads CASSQDVGGYTF. The CDR3 nucleotides are TGCGCCAGCAGCCAAGATGTCGGTGGCTACACCTTC.

This clone has just a few counts. The chain employs TRBV14 and TRBJ2-1; tentative D call: TRBD1 (6 bases). CDR3 size: 17 residues. V lost 4 bases and J lost 0, with 16 bases in between. The germline CDR1 and CDR2 sequences are SGHDN and FVKESK. CDR3 sequence reads: CASSRVQGMSSYNEQFF. The CDR3 DNA reads TGTGCCAGCAGCCGAGTTCAGGGGATGAGCTCCTACAATGAGCAGTTCTTC.

The chain couples TRBV28 to TRBJ2-1, with D perhaps TRBD2 (5 bases). Germline CDR1 is MDHEN and CDR2 is SYDVKM. The CDR3 length is 19 residues. V dropped 5 bases and J dropped 1 base, with 24 bases sitting between them. The CDR3 loop is CASSAPEDGLYISYNEQFF. Here the CDR3 DNA reads TGTGCCAGCAGTGCCCCGGAGGATGGACTTTATATTTCCTACAATGAGCAGTTCTTC.

The chain is built from TRBV7-2 and TRBJ2-7, with TRBD2 matching over 9 bases. Losses at the gene ends were 0 bases for V and 6 bases for J; bases not matched to a gene: 9. The CDR3 covers 16 residues. Germline loops: CDR1 SGHTA, CDR2 FQGNSA. CDR3 in DNA: TGTGCCAGCAGCTTAGCACACCTCCTAGCGGGACGCGAGCAGTACTTC. This sequence encodes CASSLAHLLAGREQYF.

The chain has TRBV2 and TRBJ2-3; 7 bases agree with TRBD1. Germline CDR1 reads SNHLY; CDR2 reads FYNNEI. The junction had 8 bases not matched to a gene; V was cut back by 5 bases and J by 6 bases. The CDR3 consists of 14 residues. CDR3 bases: TGTGCCAGCAGTCAGGACAGGTTTAGGGATACGCAGTATTTT. This encodes CASSQDRFRDTQYF.

The V call is TRBV2, the J call TRBJ1-1, with 9 bases lining up with TRBD1. The CDR3 length is 13 residues. CDR1 is SNHLY, CDR2 FYNNEI, per germline. V lost 7 bases and J lost 6; bases outside the gene matches: 6. In DNA form, the CDR3 reads TGTGCCAGCACCCGGGACAGGGAGGCTGAAGCTTTCTTT. It is translated as CASTRDREAEAFF.

CDR3 sequence (DNA): TGTGCCAGCAGAACGGACAGGGGTTTCACAGATACGCAGTATTTT. Translating gives CASRTDRGFTDTQYF. V gene TRBV28 combines with J gene TRBJ2-3; 9 bases line up with TRBD1. Germline V gene data show CDR1 as MDHEN and CDR2 as SYDVKM. V gave up 6 bases and J gave up 2 bases; unmatched junction bases: 6. The CDR3 contains 15 residues.

The chain is built from TRBV5-1 and TRBJ2-3; a weak D match, TRBD1 (5 bases). The V end was cut by 0 bases, the J end by 3 bases, with 14 bases between. CDR1 and CDR2 (germline): SGHRS, YFSETQ. The CDR3 totals 16 residues. The DNA for the CDR3 is TGCGCCAGCAGCTTGGCCCCAGGGATGGGTACAGATACGCAGTATTTT. Translating gives CASSLAPGMGTDTQYF.

This chain uses TRBV7-8 with TRBJ2-7; 7 nucleotides match TRBD1. This CDR3 contains 15 residues. With 6 bases clipped from V and 3 bases from J, the junction kept 11 bases outside the gene matches. Germline CDR1 is SGHVS and CDR2 is FQNEAQ. DNA for the CDR3: TGTGCCAGCAGACCCGCACAGGGGTCCCTCTACGAGCAGTACTTC. This translates into CASRPAQGSLYEQYF.

J is TRBJ1-2 and V is TRBV7-9; TRBD1 matches 7 bases. Germline loops: CDR1 SEHNR, CDR2 FQNEAQ (reference sequence). After removal of 7 bases from V and 2 bases from J, the junction contained 7 bases not matched to a gene. The CDR3 spans 14 residues. For the CDR3, the DNA is TGTGCCAGCACCCATTCGGGACAGAACTATGGCTACACCTTC. Translation: CASTHSGQNYGYTF.

The CDR3 here is CASEPQQGDFGGELFF. The CDR3, as DNA: TGCGCCAGCGAACCCCAACAGGGGGATTTTGGCGGGGAGCTGTTTTTT. The chain has TRBV4-1 and TRBJ2-2; 8 positions match TRBD1. The CDR3 has 16 residues. The junction had 15 bases not matched to a gene; V was cut back by 8 bases and J by 7 bases. Germline CDR1 reads MGHRA; CDR2 reads YSYEKL.

This clone was found a few times. Other DNA sequences in the same sample also yield this CDR3. The chain employs TRBV28 and TRBJ1-3; D unclear. The CDR3 runs to 13 residues. V gave up 2 bases and J gave up 7 bases, with 9 bases separating them. The V gene's germline CDR1 is MDHEN and CDR2 SYDVKM. Written as DNA, the CDR3 is TGTGCCAGCAGTTTAGGCGCGCGGAACACCATATATTTT. As protein: CASSLGARNTIYF.

V and J are TRBV30 and TRBJ1-2; D may be TRBD1 (6 bases). This CDR3 contains 16 residues. Germline V gene lookup returns CDR1 GTSNPN and CDR2 SVGIG (reference sequence). Trimming took off 2 bases at V and 1 base at J, with 17 bases between the two ends. The CDR3 bases are TGTGCCTGGAGTATCAGGGGACCCGGGGTTAACTATGGCTACACCTTC. Translated, it gives CAWSIRGPGVNYGYTF.

This chain links TRBV7-2 with TRBJ2-1; D uncertain. The CDR3 runs to 16 residues. Germline CDR1 reads SGHTA; CDR2 reads FQGNSA. Trimming shortened V by 4 bases and J by 2 bases, and 15 bases separated the two germline ends. Here the CDR3 reads CASSSYDAGPYNEQFF. The DNA for the CDR3 is TGTGCCAGCAGCTCATACGACGCTGGGCCCTACAATGAGCAGTTCTTC. Variable domain in full (rest from reference TRBV7-2 and TRBJ2-1): GAGVSQSPSNKVTEKGKDVELRCDPISGHTALYWYRQSLGQGLEFLIYFQGNSAPDKSGLPSDRFSAERTGGSVSTLTIQRTQQEDSAVYLCASSSYDAGPYNEQFFGPGTRLTVL.

The V call is TRBV30, the J call TRBJ2-1, with 8 nucleotides matching TRBD2. CDR3 length equals 15 residues. Germline values: CDR1 GTSNPN, CDR2 SVGIG (reference sequence). With V trimmed by 4 bases and J by 0 bases, 5 bases remained unmatched. The CDR3 loop reads CAWTQGLASYNEQFF. CDR3 nucleotides: TGTGCCTGGACCCAAGGACTAGCCTCCTACAATGAGCAGTTCTTC.

A word on this clone: A junction end diverges from the germline sequence, so it may reflect a read error. The same CDR3 is also encoded by other DNA sequences in this sample. This chain joins TRBV7-9 and TRBJ1-6; possible D gene TRBD1, 5 bases. Germline V CDR1 and CDR2: SEHNR, FQNEAQ (reference sequence). The CDR3 consists of 15 residues. The CDR3 protein is CASSSKGIGNSPLHF. Here the CDR3 DNA reads TGTGCCAGCAGCTCCAAGGGGATTGGTAATTCGCCCCTCCACTTT.

The chain combines TRBV2 with TRBJ1-6, with TRBD1 as a possible D gene (5 bases). The ends were cut back, 7 bases at V and 5 bases at J, with 9 bases in the middle. Germline CDR1 reads SNHLY; CDR2 reads FYNNEI. The CDR3 spans 13 residues. The CDR3 DNA sequence: TGTGCCAGCATGCAGGGCAATAATTCACCCCTCCACTTT. As protein: CASMQGNNSPLHF.